The clone carrying this TCR beta chain was seen repeatedly, ten times or more. TCRdb reprocessed the 5' RACE reads via MiXCR and lists one record per CDR3 protein. The sample lists roughly 70,000 distinct CDR3 sequences; approximately 8.9% were seen once. This sample's time point: blood at routine non-recurrence follow-up after resection. The CDR3 totals 18 residues. The ends were cut back, 1 base at V and 0 bases at J, with 17 bases in the middle. Germline CDR1 SGHTA, CDR2 FQGTGA. The data were obtained in a study of spatial heterogeneity in lung cancer. This TCR was recovered from a female donor with early-stage non-small cell lung cancer. The chain recombines TRBV7-3 with TRBJ2-3; D may match TRBD1 or TRBD2 (6 bases each). The sample consisted of PBMCs, taken at follow-up. The CDR3 DNA is TGTGCCAGCAGCTTAAACGGGGGCAGAGGCCCTAGCACAGATACGCAGTATTTT. This translates into CASSLNGGRGPSTDTQYF.